The source of this TCR beta chain is a study of T cell repertoires in cytomegalovirus infection. Overall study: It can be stated that public TCR beta signatures indicated CMV infection as well as a matching HLA type.

This clonotype was found once. Its matching antigen is unknown. Broader study findings: Summed public TCR beta family frequency identified CMV carriers bearing the relevant HLA. HLA-C-restricted TCR beta clonotypes specific for CMV led the ex vivo response.

Trimming cost V 1 base and J 2 bases, with 6 bases left between them. This CDR3 has 13 amino acids. Germline V gene lookup returns CDR1 MGHRA and CDR2 YSYEKL. TCRdb itself ran the reads through MiXCR, one entry per CDR3 protein. The sample holds approximately 500,000 distinct CDR3 sequences, 16% seen once. This clonotype originated in a human donor in good health (CMV status not recorded). Some clones in this sample may be carry-over from other donors' samples. V is TRBV4-1 and J is TRBJ2-7; D gene ambiguous. Sequencing used CD8+ T cells from PBMCs. CDR3 nucleotide sequence: TGCGCCAGCAGCCAAGGCCGGGCCTACGAGCAGTACTTC. This codes for CASSQGRAYEQYF.